This TCR beta chain was retrieved from a study of blood T cells in healthy people across ages. General observations from the study: Whereas aged donors had fewer naive CD4+ cells, long-lived donors had more of them and higher diversity.

Next came a second PCR, run for about 6 to 12 cycles, which used a sample-barcoded 5' primer along with a J-beta primer mix. TCRdb called the 5' RACE reads again in MiXCR, with one record for every CDR3 protein. The sample has over 1.5 million distinct CDR3 sequences, approximately 50% seen once. In regard to this clonotype: Its matching antigen is unknown.

This TCR derives from a woman aged 40 to 49 in good health. Sequencing used blood.

Here the CDR3 reads CASSLGIAGSDYEQYF. The CDR3 nucleotides are TGTGCCAGCAGCTTAGGCATAGCGGGGTCCGATTACGAGCAGTACTTC. The gene calls are TRBV7-6 and TRBJ2-4, with 8 positions matching TRBD2. The end of the DNA fits TRBJ2-7 better, so the J call may be wrong. Germline loops: CDR1 SGHVS, CDR2 FNYEAQ. The CDR3 spans 16 residues.